This T cell receptor beta chain is from a study of blood T cell repertoires in COVID-19. Study-wide background: The United States, Italy and Spain were the sources of the acute and convalescent COVID-19 samples. Sources were T cells, B-cell-depleted T cells, or PBMCs; the material itself was cDNA or gDNA.

Per the original methods: The authors estimated nucleated cell counts from reference gene primer amplification. Libraries were prepared by immunoSEQ multiplex PCR; TCRdb keeps only in-frame clonotypes and omits some of them. V, J and clone size are those of that table, while D and trimming were read from the DNA. The table shows approximately 85,000 clones, with approximately 75% occurring only once. Sequencing used peripheral blood. The source of this sequence is a human donor in a cohort sampled during active COVID-19.

This chain's CDR3 is CASRLTGGSYNEQFF. CDR3 coding DNA: TGTGCCAGCAGGTTAACAGGGGGCTCCTACAATGAGCAGTTCTTC. The rearrangement links TRBV2 to TRBJ2-1, with 8 nucleotides matching TRBD1. Germline CDR1 and CDR2: SNHLY and FYNNEI. The junction had 4 bases not matched to a gene; V was cut back by 6 bases and J by 0 bases. The CDR3 extends over 15 amino acids. Variable domain in full (rest from reference TRBV2 and TRBJ2-1): EPEVTQTPSHQVTQMGQEVILRCVPISNHLYFYWYRQILGQKVEFLVSFYNNEISEKSEIFDDQFSVERPDGSNFTLKIRSTKLEDSAMYFCASRLTGGSYNEQFFGPGTRLTVL.